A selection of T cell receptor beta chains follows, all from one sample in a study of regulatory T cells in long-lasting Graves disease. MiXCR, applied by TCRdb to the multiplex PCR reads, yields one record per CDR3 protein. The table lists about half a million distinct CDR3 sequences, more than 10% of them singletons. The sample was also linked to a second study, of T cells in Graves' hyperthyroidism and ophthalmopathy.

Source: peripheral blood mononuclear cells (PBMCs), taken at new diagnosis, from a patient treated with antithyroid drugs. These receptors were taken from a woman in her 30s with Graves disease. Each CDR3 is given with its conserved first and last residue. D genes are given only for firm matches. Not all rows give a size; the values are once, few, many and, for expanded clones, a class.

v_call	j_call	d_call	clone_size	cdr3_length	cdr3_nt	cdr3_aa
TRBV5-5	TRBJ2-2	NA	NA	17	TGTGCCAGCAGCCTCACCGACAGACCGACGAACACCGGGGAGCCGTTTTTT	CASSLTDRPTNTGEPFF
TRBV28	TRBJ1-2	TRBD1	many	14	TGTGCCAGCAGTTTGACAGGGGAGGGCTATGGCTACACCTTC	CASSLTGEGYGYTF
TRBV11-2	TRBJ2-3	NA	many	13	TGTGCCAGCAGCACAAAACTCGCAGATACGCAGTATTTT	CASSTKLADTQYF
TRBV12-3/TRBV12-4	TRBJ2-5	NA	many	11	TGTGCCAGCAGTTACAAGGAGACCCAGTACTTC	CASSYKETQYF
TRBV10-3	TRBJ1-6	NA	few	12	TGTGCCATCAGGCACACGAATTCACCCCTCCACTTT	CAIRHTNSPLHF
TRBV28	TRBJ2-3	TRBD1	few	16	TGTGCCAGCAGTCCCCACAGGGGTTTGGTCACAGATACGCAGTATTTT	CASSPHRGLVTDTQYF
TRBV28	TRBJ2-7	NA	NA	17	TGTGCCAGCAGTCTACTCGGACAGCCACTAGCGTTCGACGAGCAGTACTTC	CASSLLGQPLAFDEQYF
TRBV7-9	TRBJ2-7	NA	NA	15	TGTGCCAGCAGCTTAGGGCTAGTAGGGCCCCACGAGCAGTACTTC	CASSLGLVGPHEQYF
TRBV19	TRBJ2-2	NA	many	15	TGTGCCAGTAGTATTCGACAGGGAGGGACCGGGGAGCTGTTTTTT	CASSIRQGGTGELFF
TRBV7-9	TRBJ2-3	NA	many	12	TGTGCCAGCAATTGGCTGGGAGTGGCGCAGTATTTT	CASNWLGVAQYF
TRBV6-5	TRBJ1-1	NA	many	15	TGTGCCAGCAGTTACCAAGGGACGGGTAACACTGAAGCTTTCTTT	CASSYQGTGNTEAFF
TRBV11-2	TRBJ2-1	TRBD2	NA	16	TGTGCCAACAGATCGCTAGCGGGAGGGCCCTACAATGGGCAGTTCTTC	CANRSLAGGPYNGQFF
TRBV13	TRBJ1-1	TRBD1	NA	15	TGTGCCAGCAGCCCGAAGACAGGGGGGAACACTGAAGCTTTCTTT	CASSPKTGGNTEAFF
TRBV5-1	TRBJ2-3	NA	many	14	TGCGCCAGCAGCTTGGGCCGGGCCACAGATACGCAGTATTTT	CASSLGRATDTQYF
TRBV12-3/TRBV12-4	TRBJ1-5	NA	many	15	TGTGCCAGCAGCTTGCAGGCAGGTCACAATCAGCCCCAGCATTTT	CASSLQAGHNQPQHF
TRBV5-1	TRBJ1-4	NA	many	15	TGCGCCAGCAGCTTCGACCCGACAACTAATGAAAAACTGTTTTTT	CASSFDPTTNEKLFF
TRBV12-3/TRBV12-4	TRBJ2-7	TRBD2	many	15	TGTGCCAGCAGTTTCTTATCGGGAGGGTGGTACGAGCAGTACTTC	CASSFLSGGWYEQYF
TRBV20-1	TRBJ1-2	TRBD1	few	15	TGCAGTGCTAGGGCGTGGGACAGGGACCACTATGGCTACACCTTC	CSARAWDRDHYGYTF
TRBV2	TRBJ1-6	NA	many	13	TGTGCCAGCAGTGGCGACGAGGGTTCACCCCTCCACTTT	CASSGDEGSPLHF
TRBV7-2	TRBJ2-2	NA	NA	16	TGTGCCAGCAGAAAAAGGGGCTCCCTGGGGACCGGGGAGCTGTTTTTT	CASRKRGSLGTGELFF